The following is a T cell receptor beta chain sequence with its context. Its antigen is not known. Relapse after autologous stem cell transplantation occurred in every patient, and brentuximab vedotin exposure varied. Complete response, partial response or progressive disease was recorded as best response. These data come from a study of PD-1 blockade in classical Hodgkin lymphoma. About the study: Every 2 weeks, patients got 3 mg/kg intravenous nivolumab. Study-wide findings and caveats: With CD4+ cells, TCR diversity rose significantly by C4D1, but not with CD8+ cells. TCR diversity at baseline was reported to be reduced in newly diagnosed patients relative to healthy donors.

The ends were cut back, 5 bases at V and 1 base at J, with 15 bases in the middle. Germline CDR1 is SGHTA and CDR2 is FQGTGA. The CDR3 spans 15 residues. Libraries were prepared by immunoSEQ multiplex PCR; TCRdb keeps only in-frame clonotypes and omits some of them. Of just over 14,000 clones in the sample, about four fifths were seen once. The sample was peripheral blood mononuclear cells (PBMCs), taken before the second cycle of nivolumab. This chain joins TRBV7-3 and TRBJ2-7; tentatively, D is TRBD1 or TRBD2 (6 bases each). The TCR was taken from a human donor with classical Hodgkin lymphoma. CDR3 amino acids: CASSAGDSGSYEQYF. CDR3 DNA: TGTGCCAGCAGCGCAGGGGACTCCGGTTCCTACGAGCAGTACTTC.